The clone carrying this T cell receptor beta chain was detected only a few times. Antigen specificity is unknown. These data belong to a study of spatial heterogeneity in lung cancer. Study context: Strong correlation linked TCR transcript counts in tumor regions to a T cell module score derived from matched bulk RNA-seq.

Study-wide results and limits: Intratumoral expanded alpha and beta TCR counts were found to track tumor mutation counts.

TCRdb passed the 5' RACE reads through MiXCR, listing each CDR3 protein once. The sample holds 2,000 to 2,500 distinct CDR3 sequences, about 20% seen once. Indicated time point: sample taken at primary tumor resection. 72 TRACERx patients with early, untreated non-small cell lung cancer donated samples. V lost 0 bases to trimming and J lost 6 bases, with 9 bases between them. There are 13 residues in the CDR3. Germline CDR1 reads DFQATT; CDR2 reads SNEGSKA (reference sequence). The starting material was lung tumor tissue, obtained at surgery. The rearrangement uses TRBV20-1 and TRBJ2-1; D may be TRBD1 (6 bases). The TCR originated in a male donor with early-stage non-small cell lung cancer. CDR3 sequence reads: CSAREDRPNEQFF. CDR3 nucleotides: TGCAGTGCTAGAGAAGACAGGCCCAATGAGCAGTTCTTC.